Here is one TCR beta chain with its context. This CDR3 is also generated by other DNA sequences in the sample. Locally advanced or metastatic urothelial carcinoma was diagnosed in the patients. This CDR3 comprises 14 residues. Germline V CDR1 and CDR2: MNHEY, SVGAGI. V was clipped by 5 bases and J by 2 bases; unmatched bases: 3. The data were taken from a study of PD-L1 blockade in urothelial cancer. TCRdb's table, derived via immunoSEQ multiplex PCR, lists solely in-frame clones and lacks some. Of 55,000 to 70,000 clones listed, around 80% were seen once; the top ten hold 4% to 5.5%. The chain links TRBV6-5 to TRBJ1-5; 7 bases are shared with TRBD1. The TCR was taken from a man in his 70s with urothelial cancer. The sample consisted of PBMCs, taken around atezolizumab (anti-PD-L1) treatment. For the CDR3, the DNA is TGTGCCAGCAGTACAGGGGATGGCAATCAGCCCCAGCATTTT. This translates into CASSTGDGNQPQHF.